The entry below gives a single T cell receptor (beta chain) sequence along with its context. Authors' processing steps: Counts of nucleated cells, estimated from reference gene primer amplification, were obtained. Measured with immunoSEQ multiplex PCR; TCRdb has only the in-frame clones, and not every one. V and J calls and clone size are as listed in that table; D and trimming were resolved from the DNA. Of about 76,000 clones detected, approximately 86% appear once; the ten largest clones hold roughly a sixth. CDR1 is SNHLY and CDR2 is FYNNEI in the germline V gene. Trimming stripped 8 bases from V and 7 bases from J, with 27 bases between. There are 18 residues in the CDR3. These data originate in a study of blood T cell repertoires in COVID-19. Study-level information: There were acute and convalescent COVID-19 samples, and they came from the United States, Italy and Spain. Sources were T cells, B-cell-depleted T cells, or PBMCs; the material itself was cDNA or gDNA.

This chain links TRBV2 with TRBJ1-6; D is undetermined. This TCR was recovered from a human donor in a cohort sampled during active COVID-19. The sample taken for sequencing was peripheral blood. In DNA form, the CDR3 reads TGTGCCAGCGTGAGGGAAGGCTCCTTCCGAAGAACGAATTCACCCCTCCACTTT. This translates into CASVREGSFRRTNSPLHF.